This passage covers 16 T cell receptor beta chains from one sample sequenced in a study of identical twins (dated by TCRdb to 2016 to 2018). Libraries were constructed by 5' RACE. TCRdb names Illumina HiSeq 2000 as the instrument used. Starting from the raw public reads, TCRdb applied fastp trimming at Q25, assembled clones with MiXCR and retained in-frame beta chains. For every CDR3 protein sequence, its rows merge into one entry that carries the most common genes and DNA. The sample contains about 900,000 distinct CDR3 sequences, approximately 13% of them found a single time. Roughly 1.5% of the sample rests with the top ten. Separately, the same data were catalogued under a study of yellow fever vaccine responses in identical twins.

Material for sequencing was PBMCs. These receptors all stem from a woman between 18 and 29 years old in good health.

This clonotype was seen a handful of times. The rearrangement links TRBV5-1 to TRBJ2-2; the D is unclear. V was pared by 1 base and J by 1 base, with 8 bases between. The CDR3 is 15 amino acids. Germline V CDR1 and CDR2: SGHRS, YFSETQ. The CDR3 protein is CASSLNTRNTGELFF. The CDR3 region has the DNA TGCGCCAGCAGCTTGAACACGAGGAACACCGGGGAGCTGTTTTTT.

This clonotype was seen many times. The J gene is TRBJ2-7, the V gene TRBV2, with D perhaps matching TRBD2 (6 bases). Germline V CDR1 and CDR2: SNHLY, FYNNEI. V lost 3 bases and J lost 0, with 18 bases in between. The CDR3 length is 17 residues. The DNA of the CDR3 is TGTGCCAGCAGTGAGGGAGCGGGCATGCTTACCTCCTACGAGCAGTACTTC. Protein sequence: CASSEGAGMLTSYEQYF.

This clonotype was seen only a few times. The chain combines TRBV5-4 with TRBJ1-1, with 7 bases matching TRBD1. Germline CDR1 and CDR2: SGHNT and YYREEE (reference sequence). V shed 0 bases, J shed 0 bases, and the junction held 8 bases outside the gene matches. The CDR3 length is 17 residues. In DNA form, the CDR3 reads TGTGCCAGCAGCTTGGGAGACAGGGCGTTACTGAACACTGAAGCTTTCTTT. This gives the protein CASSLGDRALLNTEAFF.

This clonotype was observed a handful of times. V is TRBV20-1 and J is TRBJ2-3, with TRBD1 matching 7 bases. Germline CDR1 and CDR2: DFQATT and SNEGSKA (reference sequence). Germline trimming cut 5 bases from V and 1 base from J; bases unmatched to any gene: 3. CDR3 length: 13 amino acids. The CDR3 loop is CSAVTGRTDTQYF. CDR3 in DNA: TGCAGTGCTGTGACAGGGCGCACAGATACGCAGTATTTT.

This clonotype was seen a few times. The chain carries TRBV6-1 and TRBJ2-3; 8 nucleotides agree with TRBD2. Germline CDR1 and CDR2: MNHNS and SASEGT. This CDR3 is 13 amino acids long. The CDR3 here is CAAGGGRVDTQYF. Written as DNA, the CDR3 is TGTGCGGCCGGGGGGGGGCGAGTAGATACGCAGTATTTT.

This rearrangement joins TRBV29-1 to TRBJ2-2, with a tentative D call TRBD2 (5 bases). Germline CDR1 is SQVTM and CDR2 is ANQGSEA. The CDR3 extends over 14 amino acids. Trimming cost V 4 bases and J 7 bases, with 16 bases left between them. CDR3 nucleotides: TGCAGCGTTGTGCTTAGGGAAGCGGTCGGGGAGCTGTTTTTT. Translation: CSVVLREAVGELFF.

This rearrangement joins TRBV5-1 to TRBJ2-5; D is possibly TRBD2 (6 bases). The germline V gene has CDR1 SGHRS and CDR2 YFSETQ. V was pared by 0 bases and J by 8 bases, with 17 bases between. This CDR3 region has 15 residues. Here the CDR3 DNA reads TGCGCCAGCAGCTTGGCGACTAGAGATGATGAAACCCAGTACTTC. Protein: CASSLATRDDETQYF.

This clonotype has a handful of counts. The CDR3 nucleotides are TGTGCCAGCAGCCAGGGACAGGGTCAAGTCGATGAGCAGTTCTTC. Translation: CASSQGQGQVDEQFF. The chain has TRBV4-2 and TRBJ2-1; 9 nucleotides agree with TRBD1. Germline-derived CDR1 and CDR2 are LGHNA and YNFKEQ. The CDR3 spans 15 residues. Trimming took 3 bases from V and 8 from J; bases not matched to a gene: 8.

This clonotype was seen many times. V is TRBV6-5 and J is TRBJ2-7; unclear D gene. CDR1 MNHEY and CDR2 SVGAGI come from the germline V gene. Trimming pared 0 bases from V and 0 bases from J, leaving 6 bases between. CDR3 length: 14 residues. CDR3 region: CASSYSRNSYEQYV. DNA for the CDR3: TGTGCCAGCAGTTACTCGAGGAACTCCTACGAGCAGTACGTC.

There are many counts of this clonotype. This chain joins TRBV5-1 and TRBJ1-4; 7 nucleotides line up with TRBD1. Germline-derived CDR1 and CDR2 are SGHRS and YFSETQ. V shed 3 bases, J shed 4 bases, and the junction held 3 bases outside the gene matches. This CDR3 is built from 14 residues. The chain's CDR3 is CASSSGQFNEKLFF. The CDR3 DNA reads as TGCGCCAGCAGCTCGGGACAGTTTAATGAAAAACTGTTTTTT.

This clonotype was recorded many times. V gene TRBV9 combines with J gene TRBJ2-7, with TRBD2 identical over 16 bases. Germline assignment: CDR1 SGDLS and CDR2 YYNGEE. The CDR3 is made up of 18 amino acids. The trim removed 2 bases at V and 2 bases at J, leaving 7 bases unmatched. The CDR3 is CASSVGTSGRGYPYEQYF. In DNA, the CDR3 is TGTGCCAGCAGCGTCGGGACTAGCGGGAGGGGATATCCCTACGAGCAGTACTTC.

This CDR3 is CARGPGLAGPFLTDTQYF. CDR3 nucleotides: TGTGCCAGGGGCCCTGGACTCGCGGGCCCTTTTCTCACAGATACGCAGTATTTT. The rearrangement uses TRBV4-2 and TRBJ2-3; D perhaps matches TRBD2 (5 bases). Trimming pared 9 bases from V and 2 bases from J, leaving 27 bases between. CDR3 length: 18 residues. CDR1 is LGHNA and CDR2 is YNFKEQ in the germline V gene.

In its sample, this clonotype was seen once. The junction does not match germline at one end; this may be a read error. J is TRBJ2-1 and V is TRBV10-3; TRBD2 agrees at 8 bases. The CDR3 is made up of 16 amino acids. Germline-derived CDR1 and CDR2 are ENHRY and SYGVKD. CDR3 bases: TGTGCCATCAGGACTAGCGACTTAGGCTCCTACAAAGAGCAGTTCTTC. Encoded protein: CAIRTSDLGSYKEQFF.

This clonotype was detected ten times or more. This chain connects TRBV20-1 to TRBJ2-2; no definite D call. This CDR3 spans 11 amino acids. V lost 6 bases and J lost 0, with 2 bases in between. The germline V gene has CDR1 DFQATT and CDR2 SNEGSKA (reference sequence). The CDR3 bases are TGCAGTGCCACGAACACCGGGGAGCTGTTTTTT. This sequence encodes CSATNTGELFF.

The chain links TRBV12-3 or TRBV12-4 to TRBJ2-2; D unresolved. Trimming cost V 10 bases and J 4 bases, with 13 bases left between them. The CDR3 runs 13 residues. The CDR3 is CATGGRFTGELFF. The CDR3 nucleotides are TGTGCCACCGGTGGGCGGTTCACCGGGGAGCTGTTTTTT.

The chain employs TRBV21-1 and TRBJ2-1; the table's D call, TRBD2, has no DNA check behind it. TRBV21-1 is a known pseudogene. The CDR3 is made up of 17 amino acids. CDR3 DNA: TGTGCCAGCAGCACGCCTAGCGCCCTTCCGGTAGGGAATGAGCAGTTCTTC. Its protein is CASSTPSALPVGNEQFF.